This TCR beta chain was sequenced for a study of neurological immune-mediated disorders. The table lists this clonotype with many counts. In TCRdb, the 5' RACE reads were re-called with MiXCR into one record per CDR3 protein. The sample lists roughly 36,000 distinct CDR3 sequences, around 3.1% occurring once. The time point: longitudinal time-point 1 (baseline). In germline, CDR1 is SGHRS, CDR2 YFSETQ. After removal of 4 bases from V and 4 bases from J, the junction contained 11 bases not matched to a gene. The CDR3 is 16 amino acids. The source material was PBMCs. This sequence originates from an older woman with multiple sclerosis. The J gene is TRBJ2-5, the V gene TRBV5-1, with 9 bases lining up with TRBD2. This CDR3 is CASSMGLAQGRETQYF. The DNA for the CDR3 is TGCGCCAGCAGCATGGGACTAGCCCAAGGCCGAGAGACCCAGTACTTC. Drawing the rest from reference TRBV5-1 and TRBJ2-5, the complete variable domain is KAGVTQTPRYLIKTRGQQVTLSCSPISGHRSVSWYQQTPGQGLQFLFEYFSETQRNKGNFPGRFSGRQFSNSRSEMNVSTLELGDSALYLCASSMGLAQGRETQYFGPGTRLLVL.